This TCR beta chain was sequenced in a study of T-cell memory formation after mild COVID-19. Germline assignment: CDR1 MNHNS and CDR2 SASEGT. V was clipped by 7 bases and J by 10 bases; unmatched bases: 12. The CDR3 consists of 14 residues. This clonotype was seen more than once but under ten times. As yet, its antigen is unknown. Study results and limitations: Among clones contracting day 15 to 85, CD4/CD8 was balanced, whereas later expanders leaned CD4+.

TCRdb reprocessed the 5' RACE reads via MiXCR and lists one record per CDR3 protein. The data hold 150,000 or so distinct CDR3 sequences, with 30% to 35% observed a single time. The V gene is TRBV6-1, the J gene TRBJ2-2, with TRBD1 identical over 7 bases. Source material: PBMCs or a T cell subset sorted from them (not recorded which). This clonotype was obtained from an adult woman who had mild COVID-19 (a few samples of this study predate the infection). Cell type and time point are not known. The CDR3 here is CASTGDRVFEELFF. CDR3 nucleotides: TGTGCCAGCACCGGAGACAGGGTATTTGAGGAGCTGTTTTTT.